The source of this T cell receptor (beta chain) is a study of blood T cells in healthy people across ages. Study outcomes and limitations: It was the long-lived donors that had more naive CD4+ cells and higher diversity than aged donors.

CDR1 and CDR2 (germline): SEHNR, FQNEAQ (reference sequence). The germline V and J ends were trimmed by 5 bases and 0 bases, with 13 bases remaining between them. The CDR3 extends over 15 amino acids. In the case of this clonotype: The antigen is not known.

Investigators took about 10 milliliters of peripheral blood from every donor. Primed by a sample-barcoded 5' primer and a J-beta primer mix, a second PCR proceeded for 7 to 11 cycles. Carrying 12 random nucleotides, a template-switch adaptor labeled each individual cDNA molecule. TCRdb reprocessed the 5' RACE reads with MiXCR, giving one entry per CDR3 protein. The sample includes around 800,000 distinct CDR3 sequences, roughly 53% of them seen just once. The V and J genes are TRBV7-9 and TRBJ2-5, with D hard to call. Source material: blood. The origin of this receptor is an older man in good health. DNA of the CDR3: TGTGCCAGCAGCCTACCGACCCCATACCAAGAGACCCAGTACTTC. This sequence encodes CASSLPTPYQETQYF.